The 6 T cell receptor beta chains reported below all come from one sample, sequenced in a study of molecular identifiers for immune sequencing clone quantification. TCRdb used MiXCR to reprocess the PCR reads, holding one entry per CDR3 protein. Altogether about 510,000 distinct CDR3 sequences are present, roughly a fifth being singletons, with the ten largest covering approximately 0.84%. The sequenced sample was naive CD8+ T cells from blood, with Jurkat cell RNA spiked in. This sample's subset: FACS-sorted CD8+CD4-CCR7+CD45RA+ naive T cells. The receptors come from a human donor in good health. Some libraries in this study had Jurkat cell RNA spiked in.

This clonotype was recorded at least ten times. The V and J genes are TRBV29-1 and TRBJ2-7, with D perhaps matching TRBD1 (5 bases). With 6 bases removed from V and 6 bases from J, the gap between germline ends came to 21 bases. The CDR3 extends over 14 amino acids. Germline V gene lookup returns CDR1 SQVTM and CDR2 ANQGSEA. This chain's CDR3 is CSVKAQGAPVEQYF. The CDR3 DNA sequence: TGCAGCGTGAAGGCCCAGGGCGCCCCCGTCGAGCAGTACTTC.

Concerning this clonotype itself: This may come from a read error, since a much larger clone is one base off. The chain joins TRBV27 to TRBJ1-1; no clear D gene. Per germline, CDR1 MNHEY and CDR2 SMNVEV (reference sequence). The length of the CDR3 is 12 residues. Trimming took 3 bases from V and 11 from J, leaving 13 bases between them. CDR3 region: CASSFQTPWAFF. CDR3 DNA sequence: TGTGCCAGCAGTTTCCAGACCCCTTGGGCTTTCTTT.

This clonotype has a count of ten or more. CDR3 sequence: CASSPLTGGSYEQYF. The CDR3, as DNA: TGTGCCAGCAGCCCCCTGACAGGGGGCTCCTACGAGCAGTACTTC. This rearrangement joins TRBV28 to TRBJ2-7, with TRBD1 identical over 9 bases. The CDR3 is 15 residues long. Trimming took 6 bases from V and 0 from J; bases not matched to a gene: 6. Germline CDR1 and CDR2: MDHEN and SYDVKM.

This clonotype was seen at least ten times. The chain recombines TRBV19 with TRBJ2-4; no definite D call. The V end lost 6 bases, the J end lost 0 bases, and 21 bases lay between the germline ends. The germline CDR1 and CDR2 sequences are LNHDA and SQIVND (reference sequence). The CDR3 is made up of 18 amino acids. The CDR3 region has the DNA TGTGCCAGTAGCTCCGGGTCAATTCTGGCCATAGCCAAAAACATTCAGTACTTC. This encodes CASSSGSILAIAKNIQYF.

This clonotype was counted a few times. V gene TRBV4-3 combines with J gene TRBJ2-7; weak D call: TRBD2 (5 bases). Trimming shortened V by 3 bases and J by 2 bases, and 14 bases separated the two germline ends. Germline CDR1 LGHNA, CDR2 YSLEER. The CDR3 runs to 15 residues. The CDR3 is CASSQTMWGAYEQYF. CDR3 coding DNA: TGCGCCAGCAGCCAGACCATGTGGGGAGCCTACGAGCAGTACTTC.

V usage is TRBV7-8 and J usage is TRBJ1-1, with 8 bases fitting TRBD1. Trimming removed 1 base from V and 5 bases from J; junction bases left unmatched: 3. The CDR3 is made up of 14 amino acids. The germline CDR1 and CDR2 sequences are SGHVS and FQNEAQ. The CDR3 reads CASSLGTGPTEAFF. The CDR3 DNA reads TGTGCCAGCAGCTTAGGGACAGGGCCAACTGAAGCTTTCTTT.